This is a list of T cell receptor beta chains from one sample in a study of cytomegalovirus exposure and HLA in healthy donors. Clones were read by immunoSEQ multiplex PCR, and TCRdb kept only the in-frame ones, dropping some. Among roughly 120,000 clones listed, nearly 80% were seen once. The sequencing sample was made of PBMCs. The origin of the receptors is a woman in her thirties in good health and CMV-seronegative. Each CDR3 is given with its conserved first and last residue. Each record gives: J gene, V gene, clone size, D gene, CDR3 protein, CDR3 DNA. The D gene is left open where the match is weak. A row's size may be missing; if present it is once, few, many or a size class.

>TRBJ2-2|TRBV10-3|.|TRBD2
CAISESLRGGNTGELFF
TGTGCCATCAGTGAGTCTTTACGGGGGGGAAACACCGGGGAGCTGTTTTTT
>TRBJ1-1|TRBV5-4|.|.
CASSLGGPNTEAFF
TGTGCCAGCAGCTTGGGAGGCCCGAACACTGAAGCTTTCTTT
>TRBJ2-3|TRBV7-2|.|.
CASSSTGLRTDTQYF
TGTGCCAGCAGCTCCACGGGACTCCGCACAGATACGCAGTATTTT
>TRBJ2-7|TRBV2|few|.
CASSVGARYEQYF
TGTGCCAGCAGTGTGGGAGCTCGCTACGAGCAGTACTTC
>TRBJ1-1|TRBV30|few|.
CAWSPPFMGRFTEAFF
TGTGCCTGGAGTCCACCTTTTATGGGGCGATTCACTGAAGCTTTCTTT
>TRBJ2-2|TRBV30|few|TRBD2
CAWSVGLAGGPPTGELFF
TGTGCCTGGAGTGTGGGACTAGCGGGGGGGCCGCCCACCGGGGAGCTGTTTTTT
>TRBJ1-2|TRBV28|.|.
CASTLRGAYGYTF
TGTGCCAGCACCCTCCGGGGGGCCTATGGCTACACCTTC
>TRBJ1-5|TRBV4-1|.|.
CASSQVQGSNQPQHF
TGCGCCAGCAGCCAAGTCCAGGGCAGCAATCAGCCCCAGCATTTT
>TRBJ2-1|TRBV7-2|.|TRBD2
CASSPEGPSGRNEQFF
TGTGCCAGCAGCCCCGAGGGGCCTAGCGGGAGGAATGAGCAGTTCTTC
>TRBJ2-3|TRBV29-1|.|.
CSELQGTDTQYF
TGCAGCGAGCTACAGGGCACAGATACGCAGTATTTT
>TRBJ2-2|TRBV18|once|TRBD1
CASSLNRGDTGELFF
TGTGCCAGCTCACTCAACAGGGGAGACACCGGGGAGCTGTTTTTT
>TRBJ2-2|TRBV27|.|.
CASSLRSPPAGELFF
TGTGCCAGCAGTTTACGGTCCCCGCCGGCCGGGGAGCTGTTTTTT
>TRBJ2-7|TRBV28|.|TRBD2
CASSLRSSGDYYEQYF
TGTGCCAGCAGCTTACGTTCTAGCGGGGATTACTACGAGCAGTACTTC
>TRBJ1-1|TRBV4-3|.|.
CASSPSRDTNTEAFF
TGCGCCAGCAGCCCCTCCCGAGACACGAACACTGAAGCTTTCTTT
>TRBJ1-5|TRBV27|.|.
CASSLAGVGQPQHF
TGTGCCAGCAGTTTAGCCGGGGTAGGGCAGCCCCAGCATTTT
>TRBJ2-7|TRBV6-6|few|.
CASSSVATEQYF
TGTGCCAGCAGTTCGGTAGCGACCGAGCAGTACTTC
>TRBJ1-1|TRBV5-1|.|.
CASSRGGGRINTEAFF
TGCGCCAGCAGCCGCGGGGGGGGACGGATAAACACTGAAGCTTTCTTT
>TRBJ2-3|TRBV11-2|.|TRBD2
CASSFPLMREGRFRDTQYF
TGTGCCAGCAGCTTCCCCCTCATGCGGGAGGGCCGGTTTCGGGATACGCAGTATTTT
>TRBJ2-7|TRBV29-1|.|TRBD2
CSVASGQSSYEQYF
TGCAGCGTAGCTAGCGGGCAGAGCTCCTACGAGCAGTACTTC
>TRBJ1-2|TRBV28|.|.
CASSLRRGANYGYTF
TGTGCCAGCAGTTTAAGGCGGGGGGCTAACTATGGCTACACCTTC
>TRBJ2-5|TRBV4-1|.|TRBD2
CASSQAGLAGQETQYF
TGCGCCAGCAGCCAAGCCGGACTAGCGGGCCAAGAGACCCAGTACTTC
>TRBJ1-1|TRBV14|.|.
CASSPGVVSSLGAFF
TGTGCCAGCAGCCCGGGGGTCGTCAGTAGTCTTGGAGCTTTCTTT
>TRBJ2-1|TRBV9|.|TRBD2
CASFGLAGQNEQFF
TGTGCCAGCTTCGGACTAGCGGGGCAAAATGAGCAGTTCTTC
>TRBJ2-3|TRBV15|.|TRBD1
CATSRETTGADTQYF
TGTGCCACCAGCAGAGAAACCACAGGGGCAGATACGCAGTATTTT
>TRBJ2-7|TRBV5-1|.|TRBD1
CASSWRDRGRGSYEQYF
TGCGCCAGCAGCTGGAGGGACAGGGGGCGCGGTAGCTACGAGCAGTACTTC
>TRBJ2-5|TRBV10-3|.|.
CAISDLQETQYF
TGTGCCATCAGTGACCTCCAAGAGACCCAGTACTTC
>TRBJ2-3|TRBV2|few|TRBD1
CASRKDRGTDTQYF
TGTGCCAGCAGAAAGGACAGGGGCACAGATACGCAGTATTTT
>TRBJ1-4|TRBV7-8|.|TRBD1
CASSLNRGANEKLFF
TGTGCCAGCAGCCTAAACAGGGGGGCTAATGAAAAACTGTTTTTT
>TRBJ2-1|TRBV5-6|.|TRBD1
CASSLYGDRVSDEQFF
TGTGCCAGCAGCTTGTACGGGGACAGGGTGAGCGATGAGCAGTTCTTC
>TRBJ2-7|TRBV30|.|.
CAWSVQLGLGQYF
TGTGCCTGGAGTGTACAACTGGGCTTAGGGCAGTACTTC
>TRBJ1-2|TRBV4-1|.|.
CASSHKKSLWAYGYTF
TGCGCCAGCAGCCATAAAAAAAGTCTGTGGGCCTATGGCTACACCTTC
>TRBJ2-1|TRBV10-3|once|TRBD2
CAISGTSGREGEQFF
TGTGCCATCAGTGGGACTAGCGGGAGGGAAGGTGAGCAGTTCTTC
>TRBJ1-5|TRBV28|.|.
CASSDSLNQPQHF
TGTGCCAGCAGTGACAGCCTGAATCAGCCCCAGCATTTT
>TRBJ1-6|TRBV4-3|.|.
CASSQGANSYNSPLHF
TGCGCCAGCAGCCAAGGCGCCAACTCCTATAATTCACCCCTCCACTTT
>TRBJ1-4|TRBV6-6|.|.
CASSPLVEKLFF
TGTGCCAGCAGTCCTCTAGTTGAAAAACTGTTTTTT
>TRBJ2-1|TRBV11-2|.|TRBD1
CASKGTGPYNEQFF
TGTGCCAGCAAAGGGACAGGACCCTACAATGAGCAGTTCTTC
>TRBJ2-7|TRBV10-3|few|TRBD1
CAISDRTGILYEQYF
TGTGCCATCAGTGACCGGACAGGAATACTCTACGAGCAGTACTTC
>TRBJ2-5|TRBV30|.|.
CAWSVGGGETQYF
TGTGCCTGGAGTGTAGGGGGGGGAGAGACCCAGTACTTC
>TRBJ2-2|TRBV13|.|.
CASSAPMNTGELFF
TGTGCCAGCAGCGCCCCTATGAACACCGGGGAGCTGTTTTTT
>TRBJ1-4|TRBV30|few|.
CAWSVLGLRGEKLFF
TGTGCCTGGAGTGTACTGGGACTGCGGGGGGAAAAACTGTTTTTT
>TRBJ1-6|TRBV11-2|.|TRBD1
CASSLDRNRGSYNSPLHF
TGTGCCAGCAGCTTAGATAGGAACAGGGGCAGTTATAATTCACCCCTCCACTTT
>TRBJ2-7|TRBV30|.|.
CAWSERDEQYF
TGTGCCTGGAGTGAGAGGGACGAGCAGTACTTC
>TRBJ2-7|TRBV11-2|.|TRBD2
CASSLTSGGPYEQYF
TGTGCCAGCAGCTTAACTAGCGGGGGGCCCTACGAGCAGTACTTC